This entry concerns a single T cell receptor beta chain. Its target is unknown. This sample is drawn from a study of Ad26.COV2.S vaccination and SARS-CoV-2 variants. Study-wide background: Donor was in the COV1001 Ad26.COV2.S trial arm. Once or twice, 56 days apart, Ad26.COV2.S was delivered intramuscularly.

V was clipped by 3 bases and J by 6 bases; unmatched bases: 4. This CDR3 spans 12 amino acids. The germline CDR1 and CDR2 sequences are DFQATT and SNEGSKA (reference sequence). Treatment reported: around 19 received Ad26.COV2.S at low or high dose, single or two shots; several received placebo; per-sample allocation not given. Repertoires come from day 63 after the first vaccine or placebo injection. Its platform was an Ad26 vector, and its expressed antigen was Wuhan-strain SARS-CoV-2 spike. Study findings and constraints: Marked by substantial breadth, spike-specific CD8+ and CD4+ T cell responses were reportedly seen after vaccination.

Libraries were prepared by immunoSEQ multiplex PCR; TCRdb keeps only in-frame clonotypes and omits some of them. The profile shows more than 300,000 clones, around 83% of them singletons. The rearrangement joins TRBV20-1 to TRBJ2-7; 8 bases map to TRBD2. The clonotype comes from a person aged 18-60 years who received the Ad26.COV2.S COVID-19 vaccine or a placebo. Sequencing was performed on peripheral blood, taken in a trial of Ad26.COV2.S vaccine versus placebo. The CDR3 DNA reads as TGCAGTGCTAGTCCTCGGGGGGGCGAGCAGTACTTC. Translated, it gives CSASPRGGEQYF.